A single sample gave rise to the 18 T cell receptor beta chains below, sequenced in a study of blood T cell repertoires in COVID-19. Some clones are missing from TCRdb's copy, which holds only in-frame ones; the method was immunoSEQ multiplex PCR. This table holds 110,000 or so clones, more than 80% found once. Sample: peripheral blood. The receptor set was obtained from a woman aged 45 to 65 with acute or convalescent COVID-19.

This clone was counted between two and nine times. The V and J genes are TRBV15 and TRBJ2-7; tentative D call: TRBD2 (6 bases). Germline V gene data show CDR1 as LNHNV and CDR2 as YYDKDF (reference sequence). The CDR3 consists of 13 residues. V was cut by 5 bases and J by 2 bases, with 10 bases left in between. The CDR3 DNA follows: TGTGCCACCAGCCACGGCGGGGCCTACGAGCAGTACTTC. It codes for CATSHGGAYEQYF.

The V and J genes are TRBV9 and TRBJ1-1; 8 bases agree with TRBD1. The CDR3 has 14 residues. Germline trimming cut 4 bases from V and 3 bases from J; bases unmatched to any gene: 5. Per germline, CDR1 SGDLS and CDR2 YYNGEE. In DNA form, the CDR3 reads TGTGCCAGCAGCTCACCGGGACAGGACACTGAAGCTTTCTTT. Translated: CASSSPGQDTEAFF.

The chain couples TRBV7-2 to TRBJ1-1, with D possibly being TRBD1 (5 bases). Looked up from germline, CDR1 is SGHTA and CDR2 is FQGNSA. This CDR3 spans 14 amino acids. With 4 bases removed from V and 4 bases from J, the gap between germline ends came to 13 bases. In DNA form, the CDR3 reads TGTGCCAGCAGCTGGGGGGGGAGTATCACTGAAGCTTTCTTT. Translated, it gives CASSWGGSITEAFF.

The chain has TRBV2 and TRBJ1-5; D gene unclear. The CDR3 is 13 residues long. V lost 7 bases and J lost 2, with 9 bases in between. The germline gives CDR1 SNHLY, CDR2 FYNNEI. The CDR3 protein is CASKVQGNQPQHF. In DNA, the CDR3 is TGTGCCAGCAAGGTCCAGGGCAATCAGCCCCAGCATTTT.

This chain connects TRBV4-1 to TRBJ1-1; the D gene is possibly TRBD1 (5 bases). The CDR3 spans 14 residues. Germline loops: CDR1 MGHRA, CDR2 YSYEKL. Between the trimmed V and J ends, which lost 1 base and 0 bases, there was a span of 6 bases. The DNA for the CDR3 is TGCGCCAGCAGCCAAGCAGGGATGAACACTGAAGCTTTCTTT. It translates to CASSQAGMNTEAFF.

The chain joins TRBV6-5 to TRBJ1-5; a possible D gene is TRBD1 (6 bases). Between the trimmed V and J ends, which lost 10 bases and 0 bases, there was a span of 13 bases. The germline CDR1 and CDR2 sequences are MNHEY and SVGAGI. CDR3 size: 14 residues. CDR3: CATRQADSNQPQHF. For the CDR3, the DNA is TGTGCCACCAGACAGGCCGATAGCAATCAGCCCCAGCATTTT.

This chain links TRBV19 with TRBJ1-6; D unclear. The V and J ends lost 3 bases and 0 bases respectively, with 12 bases between them. The CDR3 length is 17 residues. Germline CDR1 reads LNHDA; CDR2 reads SQIVND (reference sequence). The CDR3 bases are TGTGCCAGTAGTATGAACAGCTTGAGCTCCTATAATTCACCCCTCCACTTT. Its translation is CASSMNSLSSYNSPLHF.

The genes are TRBV19 and TRBJ1-2; TRBD1 aligns across 7 bases. The CDR3 extends over 14 amino acids. J gave up 6 bases and V 3 bases, and 7 bases lay outside the gene matches. The germline V gene has CDR1 LNHDA and CDR2 SQIVND (reference sequence). The CDR3 sequence: CASSIQHRGDGYTF. The CDR3 DNA reads TGTGCCAGTAGTATCCAACACAGGGGAGATGGCTACACCTTC.

The chain joins TRBV5-1 to TRBJ1-5; 8 nucleotides agree with TRBD1. This CDR3 has 14 residues. The trim removed 3 bases at V and 7 bases at J, leaving 6 bases unmatched. In germline, CDR1 is SGHRS, CDR2 YFSETQ. This CDR3 reads CASSSGQGGQPQHF. The CDR3 DNA follows: TGCGCCAGCAGCTCAGGACAGGGCGGCCAGCCCCAGCATTTT.

CDR3 sequence: CASSVGGIGELFF. CDR3 coding DNA: TGTGCCAGCAGTGTTGGGGGGATCGGGGAGCTGTTTTTT. This chain links TRBV2 with TRBJ2-2; possibly TRBD2 for D (6 bases). With 4 bases removed from V and 7 bases from J, the gap between germline ends came to 10 bases. This CDR3 contains 13 residues. Per germline, CDR1 SNHLY and CDR2 FYNNEI.

The chain is built from TRBV14 and TRBJ2-1; D possibly corresponds to TRBD2 (5 bases). The germline CDR1 and CDR2 sequences are SGHDN and FVKESK. V was clipped by 0 bases and J by 6 bases, with 18 bases between them. The CDR3 runs to 17 residues. The CDR3 is CASSQDGGRRTFNEQFF. Written as DNA, the CDR3 is TGTGCCAGCAGCCAAGATGGAGGCAGGAGGACCTTCAATGAGCAGTTCTTC.

The chain employs TRBV19 and TRBJ2-3; 9 bases map to TRBD1. Per germline, CDR1 LNHDA and CDR2 SQIVND (reference sequence). After removal of 5 bases from V and 2 bases from J, the junction contained 8 bases not matched to a gene. The CDR3 is made up of 16 amino acids. CDR3 sequence: CASSSGQGRPTDTQYF. The CDR3 DNA follows: TGTGCCAGTAGTTCTGGACAGGGGAGGCCCACAGATACGCAGTATTTT.

V and J are TRBV11-2 and TRBJ1-1; 9 bases agree with TRBD1. Germline CDR1 and CDR2: SGHAT and FQNNGV. Germline trimming cut 5 bases from V and 4 bases from J; bases unmatched to any gene: 2. This CDR3 is built from 13 residues. CDR3 nucleotides: TGTGCCAGCAGCCCGGACAGGGGCACTGAAGCTTTCTTT. Its protein product is CASSPDRGTEAFF.

The chain links TRBV7-6 to TRBJ1-1; a possible D gene is TRBD1 (5 bases). The germline CDR1 and CDR2 sequences are SGHVS and FNYEAQ. Trimming removed 0 bases at V and 6 bases at J, with 17 bases between. The CDR3 spans 16 residues. CDR3 loop: CASSLAADGREAEAFF. The CDR3 DNA reads TGTGCCAGCAGCTTAGCTGCGGACGGCAGGGAAGCTGAAGCTTTCTTT.

For the CDR3, the DNA is TGTGCCAGTAGTATGGAGCGAGCACCCTATGGCTACACCTTC. Protein product: CASSMERAPYGYTF. The chain recombines TRBV19 with TRBJ1-2; D unclear. Trimming shortened V by 3 bases and J by 4 bases, and 12 bases separated the two germline ends. CDR3 length: 14 amino acids. Per germline, CDR1 LNHDA and CDR2 SQIVND (reference sequence).

The V gene is TRBV4-1, the J gene TRBJ1-3, with D perhaps TRBD1 (5 bases). Germline CDR1 and CDR2: MGHRA and YSYEKL. The length of the CDR3 is 16 residues. The V end was cut by 0 bases, the J end by 3 bases, with 12 bases between. Here the CDR3 reads CASSQEGGAYGNTIYF. The CDR3 coding sequence is TGCGCCAGCAGCCAAGAAGGAGGGGCATATGGAAACACCATATATTTT.

CDR3 loop: CASSFTGGNGYTF. Here the CDR3 DNA reads TGTGCCAGCAGCTTTACAGGGGGTAATGGCTACACCTTC. This chain links TRBV7-9 with TRBJ1-2; TRBD1 matches 8 bases. The CDR3 consists of 13 residues. The germline V gene has CDR1 SEHNR and CDR2 FQNEAQ (reference sequence). The V gene end was trimmed by 3 bases and the J gene end by 6 bases; junction bases not matched to a gene: 3.

The rearrangement joins TRBV9 to TRBJ1-2; perhaps TRBD1 as D (5 bases). Trimming left V 3 bases short and J 4 bases short, with 13 bases between. Per germline, CDR1 SGDLS and CDR2 YYNGEE. This CDR3 contains 14 residues. Written as DNA, the CDR3 is TGTGCCAGCAGCGGACGCAGGGAGGGCTATGGCTACACCTTC. Its translation: CASSGRREGYGYTF.